A single sample is the source of the 3 T cell receptor beta chains below, sequenced in a study of control samples from healthy donors and cancer patients. The protocol was immunoSEQ multiplex PCR, while the TCRdb copy is restricted to in-frame clones and leaves out a portion. Here the sample spans 75,000 to 90,000 clones, under 90% being singletons. The sample taken for sequencing was blood. These receptor sequences come from a woman in her thirties or forties in good health.

The chain links TRBV18 to TRBJ2-7, with TRBD1 matching over 7 bases. V lost 6 bases, J lost 5 bases, and 10 bases stayed unmatched. The V gene's germline CDR1 is KGHSH and CDR2 LQKENI. The CDR3 is 14 amino acids. The CDR3 protein is CASSSGTDHHEQYF. The CDR3 coding sequence is TGTGCCAGCTCCTCCGGGACAGACCACCACGAGCAGTACTTC.

The CDR3 spells CASSVLGLDEKLFF. CDR3 nucleotides: TGTGCCAGCAGTGTATTGGGGCTTGATGAAAAACTGTTTTTT. The chain uses TRBV2 and TRBJ1-4; D possibly corresponds to TRBD1 (5 bases). Germline CDR1 reads SNHLY; CDR2 reads FYNNEI. The V and J ends lost 4 bases and 6 bases respectively, with 12 bases between them. The CDR3 covers 14 residues.

V gene TRBV6-5 combines with J gene TRBJ1-2; D remains ambiguous. Trimming pared 6 bases from V and 5 bases from J, leaving 13 bases between. Germline V gene sequence: CDR1 MNHEY, CDR2 SVGAGI. The CDR3 totals 13 residues. CDR3 coding DNA: TGTGCCAGCAGCAAACCCGAGTTGTATGGCTACACCTTC. Encoded protein: CASSKPELYGYTF.